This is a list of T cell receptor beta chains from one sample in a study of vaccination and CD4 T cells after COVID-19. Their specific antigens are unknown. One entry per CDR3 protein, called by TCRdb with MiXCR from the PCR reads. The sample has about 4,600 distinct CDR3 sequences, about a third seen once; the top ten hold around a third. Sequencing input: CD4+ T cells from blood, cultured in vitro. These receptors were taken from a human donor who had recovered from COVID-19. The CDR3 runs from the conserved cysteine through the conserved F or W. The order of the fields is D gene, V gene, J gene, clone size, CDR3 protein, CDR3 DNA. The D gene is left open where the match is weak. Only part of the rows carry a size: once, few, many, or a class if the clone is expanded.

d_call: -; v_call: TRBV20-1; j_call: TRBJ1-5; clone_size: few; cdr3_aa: CSARDPRGLVNQPQHF; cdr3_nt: TGCAGTGCTAGAGATCCCAGGGGTTTAGTCAATCAGCCCCAGCATTTT
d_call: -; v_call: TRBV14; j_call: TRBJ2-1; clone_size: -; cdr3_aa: CASSQGPGIIYNEQFF; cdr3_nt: TGTGCCAGCAGCCAAGGGCCCGGGATAATCTACAATGAGCAGTTCTTC
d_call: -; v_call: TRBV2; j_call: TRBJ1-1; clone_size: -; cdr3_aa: CASSEDRDTEAFF; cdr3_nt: TGTGCCAGCAGTGAAGACAGGGATACTGAAGCTTTCTTT
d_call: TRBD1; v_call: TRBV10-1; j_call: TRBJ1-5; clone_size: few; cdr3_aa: CASSEETGGNQPQHF; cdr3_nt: TGCGCCAGCAGTGAGGAGACAGGGGGCAATCAGCCCCAGCATTTT
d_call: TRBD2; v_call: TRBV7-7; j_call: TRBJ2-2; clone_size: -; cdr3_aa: CASSSQASGNTGELFF; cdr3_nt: TGTGCTAGCAGCTCCCAAGCTAGCGGGAACACCGGGGAGCTGTTTTTT
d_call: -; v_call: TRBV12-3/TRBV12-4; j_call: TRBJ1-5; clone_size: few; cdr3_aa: CATRYRPNQPQHF; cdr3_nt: TGTGCCACCCGGTACAGGCCCAATCAGCCCCAGCATTTT
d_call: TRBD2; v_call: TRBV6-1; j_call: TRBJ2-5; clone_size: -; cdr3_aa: CASTSSGGGETQYF; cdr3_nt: TGTGCCAGCACTTCTAGCGGGGGGGGGGAGACCCAGTACTTC
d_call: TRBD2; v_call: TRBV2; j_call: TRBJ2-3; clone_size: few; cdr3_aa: CASRTPFSGGADTQYF; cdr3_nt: TGTGCCAGCAGGACTCCCTTTAGCGGGGGAGCAGATACGCAGTATTTT
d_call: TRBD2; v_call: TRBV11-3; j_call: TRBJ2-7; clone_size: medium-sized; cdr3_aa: CASSLASGRDEQYF; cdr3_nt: TGTGCCAGCAGCTTGGCTAGCGGGAGGGACGAGCAGTACTTC
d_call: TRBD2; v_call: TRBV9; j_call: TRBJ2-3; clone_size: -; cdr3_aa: CASSVAGGSLEDTQYF; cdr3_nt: TGTGCCAGCAGCGTGGCGGGGGGCAGCCTTGAAGATACGCAGTATTTT
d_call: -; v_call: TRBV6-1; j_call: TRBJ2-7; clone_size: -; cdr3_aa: CASSGDTNYEQYF; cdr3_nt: TGTGCCAGCAGTGGGGACACCAACTACGAGCAGTACTTC
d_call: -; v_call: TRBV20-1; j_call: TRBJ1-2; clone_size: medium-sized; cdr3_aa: CSASSGRYTF; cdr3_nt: TGCAGTGCTAGCTCTGGGAGGTACACCTTC
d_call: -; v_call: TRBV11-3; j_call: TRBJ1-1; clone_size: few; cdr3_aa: CASSLEGTVNTEAFF; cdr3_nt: TGTGCCAGCAGCTTAGAAGGTACGGTCAACACTGAAGCTTTCTTT
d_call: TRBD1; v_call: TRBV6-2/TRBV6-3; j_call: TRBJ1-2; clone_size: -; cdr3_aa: CASSPQTGSYGYTF; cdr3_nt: TGTGCCAGCAGTCCGCAGACAGGGAGCTATGGCTACACCTTC
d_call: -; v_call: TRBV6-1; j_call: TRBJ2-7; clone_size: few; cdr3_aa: CASSKFGGRSYEQYF; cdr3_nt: TGTGCCAGCAGTAAGTTTGGGGGGCGGTCCTACGAGCAGTACTTC
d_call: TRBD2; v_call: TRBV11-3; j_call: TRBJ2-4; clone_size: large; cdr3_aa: CASSLDFAGGIQYF; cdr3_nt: TGTGCCAGCAGCTTAGACTTTGCGGGAGGCATTCAGTACTTC
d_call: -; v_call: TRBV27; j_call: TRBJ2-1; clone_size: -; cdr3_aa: CASSDNEWQFF; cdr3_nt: TGTGCCAGCAGTGATAATGAGTGGCAGTTCTTC
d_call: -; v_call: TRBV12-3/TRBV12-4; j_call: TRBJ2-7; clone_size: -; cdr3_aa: CASSLSIRYEQYF; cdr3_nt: TGTGCCAGCAGTTTATCAATCCGTTACGAGCAGTACTTC
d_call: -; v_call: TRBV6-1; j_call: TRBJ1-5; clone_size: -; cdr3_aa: CASRVTGGPGNQPQHF; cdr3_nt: TGTGCCAGCAGGGTAACAGGAGGTCCAGGCAATCAGCCCCAGCATTTT
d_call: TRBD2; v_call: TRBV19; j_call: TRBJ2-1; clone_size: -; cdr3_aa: CASSKGLDAYNEQFF; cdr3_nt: TGTGCCAGTAGTAAGGGACTAGACGCCTACAATGAGCAGTTCTTC
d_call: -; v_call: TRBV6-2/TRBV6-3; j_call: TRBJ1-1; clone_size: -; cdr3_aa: CASSHGHLEASF; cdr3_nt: TGTGCCAGCAGTCACGGACATCTTGAAGCTTCCTTT
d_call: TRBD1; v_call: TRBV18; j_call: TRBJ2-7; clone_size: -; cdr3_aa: CASSPQTGQGFMYEQYF; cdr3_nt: TGTGCCAGCTCACCACAGACGGGACAGGGATTTATGTACGAGCAGTACTTC
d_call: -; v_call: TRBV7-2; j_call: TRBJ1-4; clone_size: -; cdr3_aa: CASSLVGGSLNEKLFF; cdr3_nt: TGTGCCAGCAGCTTAGTGGGGGGCAGTCTTAATGAAAAACTGTTTTTT
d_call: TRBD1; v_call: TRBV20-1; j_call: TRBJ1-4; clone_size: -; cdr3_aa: CSAYAGGKLFF; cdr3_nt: TGCAGTGCTTATGCAGGGGGAAAACTGTTTTTT
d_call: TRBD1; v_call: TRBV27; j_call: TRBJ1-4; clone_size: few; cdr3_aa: CASSLQGAGEKLFF; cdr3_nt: TGTGCCAGCAGTTTACAGGGGGCGGGAGAAAAACTGTTTTTT
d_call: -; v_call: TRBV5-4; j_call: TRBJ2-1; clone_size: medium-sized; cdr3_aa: CASSERTGGDYNEQFF; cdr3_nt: TGTGCCAGCAGCGAGAGAACAGGGGGGGACTACAATGAGCAGTTCTTC
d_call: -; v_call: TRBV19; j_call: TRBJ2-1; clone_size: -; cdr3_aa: CASSKDSRVEQFF; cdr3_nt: TGTGCCAGTAGTAAGGACTCCCGGGTTGAGCAGTTCTTC
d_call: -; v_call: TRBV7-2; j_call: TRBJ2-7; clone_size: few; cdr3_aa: CASSLAPGRSYEQYF; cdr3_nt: TGTGCCAGCAGCTTAGCTCCGGGACGTAGCTACGAGCAGTACTTC
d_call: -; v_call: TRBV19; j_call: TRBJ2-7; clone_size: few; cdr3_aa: CASSIRDGYEQYF; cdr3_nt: TGTGCCAGTAGTATCCGGGACGGCTACGAGCAGTACTTC
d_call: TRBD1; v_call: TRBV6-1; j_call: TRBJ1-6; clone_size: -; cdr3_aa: CASARSSVQGYSPLHF; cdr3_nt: TGTGCCAGCGCTCGCAGTTCGGTACAGGGGTATTCACCCCTCCACTTT
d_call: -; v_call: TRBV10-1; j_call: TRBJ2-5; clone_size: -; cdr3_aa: CASSEGGRETQYF; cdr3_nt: TGCGCCAGCAGTGAGGGGGGCCGGGAGACCCAGTACTTC
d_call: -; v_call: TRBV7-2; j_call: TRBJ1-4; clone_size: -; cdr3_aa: CASSLRLGEKLFF; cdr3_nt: TGTGCCAGCAGCTTAAGGTTAGGGGAAAAACTGTTTTTT
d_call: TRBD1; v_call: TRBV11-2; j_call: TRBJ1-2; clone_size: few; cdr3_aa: CASSYERRQGGYTF; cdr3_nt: TGTGCCAGCAGCTACGAACGCAGACAGGGTGGCTACACCTTC
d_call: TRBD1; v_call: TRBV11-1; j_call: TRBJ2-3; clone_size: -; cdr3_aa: CASSPVGQGAGDTQYF; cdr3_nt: TGTGCCAGCAGCCCAGTGGGACAGGGGGCCGGAGATACGCAGTATTTT
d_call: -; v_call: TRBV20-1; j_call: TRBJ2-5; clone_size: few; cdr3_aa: CSARDQRVNQETQYF; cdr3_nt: TGCAGTGCTAGAGATCAACGGGTGAACCAAGAGACCCAGTACTTC
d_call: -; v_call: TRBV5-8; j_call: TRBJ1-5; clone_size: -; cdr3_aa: CASSRYQGRGPQHF; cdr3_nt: TGTGCCAGCAGCCGATACCAAGGCCGGGGGCCCCAGCATTTT
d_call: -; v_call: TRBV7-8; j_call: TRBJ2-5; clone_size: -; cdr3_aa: CASSTAAGETQYF; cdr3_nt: TGTGCCAGCAGTACAGCGGCAGGTGAGACCCAGTACTTC
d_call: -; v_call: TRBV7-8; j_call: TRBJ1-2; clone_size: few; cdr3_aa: CASSRSRTWASNTGGYTF; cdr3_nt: TGTGCCAGCAGCCGATCGAGGACGTGGGCATCAAACACGGGTGGCTACACCTTC
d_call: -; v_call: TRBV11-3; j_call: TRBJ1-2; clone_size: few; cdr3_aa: CASSLGHQGGYTF; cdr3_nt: TGTGCCAGCAGCTTAGGACATCAGGGGGGCTACACCTTC
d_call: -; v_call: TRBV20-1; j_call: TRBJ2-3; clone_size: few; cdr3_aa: CSARPGTSTDTQYF; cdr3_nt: TGCAGTGCTAGACCCGGAACGAGCACAGATACGCAGTATTTT
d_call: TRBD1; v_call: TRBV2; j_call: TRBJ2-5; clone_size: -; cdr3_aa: CASSSGQGSQETQYF; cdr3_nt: TGTGCCAGCAGTTCTGGACAGGGGAGTCAAGAGACCCAGTACTTC
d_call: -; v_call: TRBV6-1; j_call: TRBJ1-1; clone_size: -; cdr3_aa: CASSLSEGVPAEAFF; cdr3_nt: TGTGCCAGCAGCCTCTCGGAGGGTGTCCCGGCTGAAGCTTTCTTT
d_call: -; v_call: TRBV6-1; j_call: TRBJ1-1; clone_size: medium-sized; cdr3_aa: CASSTRTENTEAFF; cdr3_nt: TGTGCCAGCAGTACGCGGACAGAGAACACTGAAGCTTTCTTT
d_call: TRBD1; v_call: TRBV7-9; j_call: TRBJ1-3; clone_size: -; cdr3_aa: CASSHNAGTGRANTIYF; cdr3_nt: TGTGCCAGCAGCCATAACGCCGGGACAGGACGTGCAAACACCATATATTTT
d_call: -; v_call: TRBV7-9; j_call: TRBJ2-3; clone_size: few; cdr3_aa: CASSPGWSSDTQYF; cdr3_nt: TGTGCCAGCAGCCCGGGGTGGAGTTCGGATACGCAGTATTTT